What follows are 21 T cell receptor beta chains derived from one specimen sequenced in a study of response to subunit inactivated influenza vaccine. TCRdb re-called the RT-PCR reads through MiXCR, storing one row per CDR3 protein. The sample contains hundreds of thousands of distinct CDR3 sequences, about 15% of which appear only once. The specimen comprised PBMCs from blood, sampled approximately 12 days after vaccination. The receptor set was obtained from a man in his forties or fifties who received an inactivated influenza vaccine.

The chain carries TRBV27 and TRBJ2-3, with a tentative D call TRBD2 (6 bases). V was trimmed by 2 bases and J by 1 base, leaving 10 bases between them. CDR1 MNHEY and CDR2 SMNVEV come from the germline V gene (reference sequence). The CDR3 is 15 residues long. The CDR3, as DNA: TGTGCCAGCAGTTTAATAGTAGCGGGCACAGATACGCAGTATTTT. Translation: CASSLIVAGTDTQYF.

The sample holds many counts of this clonotype. V usage is TRBV7-2 and J usage is TRBJ2-7; 14 bases map to TRBD2. CDR3 length: 15 amino acids. The V and J ends lost 4 bases and 4 bases, in that order; junction bases with no gene match: 3. The germline CDR1 and CDR2 sequences are SGHTA and FQGNSA. DNA of the CDR3: TGTGCCAGCAGCTGGACTAGCGGGGGGCAATACGAGCAGTACTTC. Protein: CASSWTSGGQYEQYF.

The V and J genes are TRBV18 and TRBJ2-6; 10 nucleotides line up with TRBD1. The V gene end was trimmed by 3 bases and the J gene end by 15 bases; junction bases not matched to a gene: 8. This CDR3 contains 14 residues. Germline CDR1 and CDR2: KGHSH and LQKENI. The chain's CDR3 is CASSPSPGTGDLTF. In DNA form, the CDR3 reads TGTGCCAGCTCACCTAGCCCCGGGACAGGGGACCTGACTTTC.

In this sample, this clonotype turned up a few times. The rearrangement joins TRBV6-1 to TRBJ1-2; TRBD1 aligns across 8 bases. Germline V gives CDR1 MNHNS, CDR2 SASEGT. V shed 6 bases, J shed 4 bases, and the junction held 10 bases outside the gene matches. This CDR3 has 15 amino acids. In DNA, the CDR3 is TGTGCCAGCAGGACCTTGGACAGGGTTGCCTATGGCTACACCTTC. It codes for CASRTLDRVAYGYTF.

This clonotype was counted between two and nine times. This chain uses TRBV6-1 with TRBJ2-5, with D unresolved. The length of the CDR3 is 16 residues. Germline V CDR1 and CDR2: MNHNS, SASEGT. V lost 2 bases to trimming and J lost 3 bases, with 16 bases between them. This chain's CDR3 is CASSERRLSREETQYF. CDR3 DNA: TGTGCCAGCAGTGAAAGACGTCTCTCCCGGGAAGAGACCCAGTACTTC.

Only a few counts were recorded for this clonotype. This chain uses TRBV6-5 with TRBJ2-2; TRBD1 aligns across 9 bases. The CDR3 extends over 17 amino acids. The V and J ends lost 2 bases and 4 bases, in that order; junction bases with no gene match: 8. Per the germline V gene, CDR1 is MNHEY and CDR2 is SVGAGI. This chain's CDR3 is CASSYPGQGRVTGELFF. In DNA, the CDR3 is TGTGCCAGCAGTTACCCGGGACAGGGAAGGGTCACCGGGGAGCTGTTTTTT.

This rearrangement joins TRBV19 to TRBJ2-1; D may match TRBD1 or TRBD2 (5 bases each). From germline, CDR1 is LNHDA and CDR2 SQIVND (reference sequence). Between the trimmed V and J ends, which lost 4 bases and 5 bases, there was a span of 18 bases. The CDR3 sequence is 16 residues long. In DNA, the CDR3 is TGTGCCAGTAGTACACCGGGACGGAAATCTCACAATGAGCAGTTCTTC. This encodes CASSTPGRKSHNEQFF.

This clonotype was detected a few times. The genes are TRBV2 and TRBJ2-5, with D unresolved. V was shortened by 2 bases and J by 1 base, with 11 bases between the two germline ends. Germline V CDR1 and CDR2: SNHLY, FYNNEI. This CDR3 region has 15 residues. The CDR3, as DNA: TGTGCCAGCAGTGAATTACTTGTCCTCCAAGAGACCCAGTACTTC. Translating it yields CASSELLVLQETQYF.

This clonotype was picked up a small number of times. The chain employs TRBV6-6 and TRBJ1-5; D unresolved. V lost 6 bases, J lost 3 bases, and 9 bases lay in between. The CDR3 loop spans 13 amino acids. Germline CDR1 and CDR2: MNHNY and SVGAGI (reference sequence). The CDR3 bases are TGTGCCAGCAGGGAGAGGCACAATCAGCCCCAGCATTTT. This gives the protein CASRERHNQPQHF.

The chain uses TRBV20-1 and TRBJ2-3; D gene ambiguous. V lost 0 bases to trimming and J lost 1 base, with 8 bases between them. Germline CDR1 reads DFQATT; CDR2 reads SNEGSKA (reference sequence). The CDR3 length is 14 residues. This chain's CDR3 is CSARDSKGTDTQYF. CDR3 coding DNA: TGCAGTGCTAGAGATAGTAAAGGCACAGATACGCAGTATTTT.

This clonotype has a count of ten or more. The chain is built from TRBV7-8 and TRBJ1-5, with unresolved D. The V gene lost 6 bases and the J gene lost 2 bases, with 11 bases spanning the gap. Germline V gene sequence: CDR1 SGHVS, CDR2 FQNEAQ. This CDR3 is 14 amino acids long. CDR3 coding DNA: TGTGCCAGCAGTCCTATCGGGGGCAATCAGCCCCAGCATTTT. Residues: CASSPIGGNQPQHF.

This clonotype was detected only a few times. V is TRBV29-1 and J is TRBJ2-5; D perhaps matches TRBD2 (5 bases). The V end lost 7 bases, the J end lost 5 bases, and 11 bases lay between the germline ends. The CDR3 has 11 amino acids. Germline CDR1 is SQVTM and CDR2 is ANQGSEA. CDR3 nucleotide sequence: TGCAGCGGACGGACTGAGGAGACCCAGTACTTC. Translated, it gives CSGRTEETQYF.

The sample holds many counts of this clonotype. The genes are TRBV20-1 and TRBJ2-7, with a weak D call TRBD2 (7 bases). This CDR3 has 15 residues. From germline, CDR1 is DFQATT and CDR2 SNEGSKA (reference sequence). V lost 0 bases, J lost 5 bases, and 17 bases lay in between. In DNA, the CDR3 is TGCAGTGCTAGAGATTGGGGACATGGGGGGGACGAGCAGTACTTC. Translating gives CSARDWGHGGDEQYF.

The chain joins TRBV9 to TRBJ2-3; TRBD2 might be the D (6 bases). Germline lookup yields CDR1 SGDLS and CDR2 YYNGEE. Trimming left V 0 bases short and J 2 bases short, with 10 bases between. This CDR3 comprises 15 residues. In nucleotides, the CDR3 is TGTGCCAGCAGCGTAGGTTCTAGCGCCACAGATACGCAGTATTTT. Protein product: CASSVGSSATDTQYF.

This chain uses TRBV5-1 with TRBJ2-5; D gene ambiguous. CDR3 size: 13 residues. Trimming cost V 6 bases and J 4 bases, with 13 bases left between them. CDR1 is SGHRS, CDR2 YFSETQ, per germline. CDR3 nucleotides: TGCGCCAGCATGCACCCTAATCGAGAGACCCAGTACTTC. It is translated as CASMHPNRETQYF.

There are many counts of this clonotype. The genes are TRBV28 and TRBJ2-1; 9 bases map to TRBD1. J was trimmed by 2 bases and V by 8 bases; bases with no gene match: 4. CDR3 length equals 14 residues. CDR1 is MDHEN, CDR2 SYDVKM, per germline. CDR3 sequence: CASGQGSTYNEQFF. CDR3 sequence (DNA): TGTGCCAGCGGACAGGGGAGCACCTACAATGAGCAGTTCTTC.

The chain's CDR3 is CASSQILPGLAFPTEQFF. As DNA, the CDR3 is TGTGCCAGCAGTCAAATACTGCCGGGACTAGCCTTCCCCACTGAGCAGTTCTTC. The rearrangement uses TRBV6-2 or TRBV6-3 and TRBJ2-1; TRBD2 aligns across 9 bases. The germline V gene has CDR1 MNHEY and CDR2 SVGEGT. The ends lost 5 bases at V and 9 bases at J; junction bases unmatched: 20. This CDR3 has 18 residues.

This clonotype was counted only a few times. J is TRBJ2-1 and V is TRBV24-1, with D tentatively TRBD1 (5 bases). The germline V and J ends were trimmed by 3 bases and 8 bases, with 7 bases remaining between them. CDR3 length equals 12 residues. The germline gives CDR1 KGHDR, CDR2 SFDVKD. The DNA for the CDR3 is TGTGCCACCAGTGATGGGGCCGATGAGCAGTTCTTC. Translating gives CATSDGADEQFF.

The chain couples TRBV29-1 to TRBJ2-5; 9 bases line up with TRBD2. Trimming cost V 6 bases and J 5 bases; bases outside gene matches: 10. This CDR3 contains 14 residues. Germline V gene data show CDR1 as SQVTM and CDR2 as ANQGSEA. Written as DNA, the CDR3 is TGCAGCGTCGCAGAGCGGGGGGCCGGTGAGACCCAGTACTTC. It translates to CSVAERGAGETQYF.

CDR3 nucleotide sequence: TGTGCCAGCAGTTCCCGGACAGGGAAAGGGTATGGCTACACCTTC. Encoded protein: CASSSRTGKGYGYTF. The J gene is TRBJ1-2, the V gene TRBV6-5, with 8 bases matching TRBD1. CDR1 is MNHEY, CDR2 SVGAGI, per germline. J gave up 5 bases and V 4 bases, and 9 bases lay outside the gene matches. This CDR3 comprises 15 residues.

The rearrangement joins TRBV27 to TRBJ2-7; 12 nucleotides align to TRBD2. With V trimmed by 5 bases and J by 6 bases, 5 bases remained unmatched. Germline V gene data show CDR1 as MNHEY and CDR2 as SMNVEV (reference sequence). The CDR3 runs to 14 residues. The CDR3 here is CASSRLAGEGEQYF. The DNA of the CDR3 is TGTGCCAGCAGTCGACTAGCGGGAGAAGGCGAGCAGTACTTC.